A single sample is the source of the 23 T cell receptor beta chains below, sequenced in a study of cytomegalovirus exposure and HLA in healthy donors. Vbeta (60) and Jbeta (13) primers were used in the PCR. Produced via immunoSEQ multiplex PCR; TCRdb's table is partial and in-frame only. The table records some 200,000 clones, 82% of them present only once. Sample: PBMCs. The receptors were gathered from a boy aged 2 to 9 in good health and CMV-seronegative.

The rearrangement links TRBV4-3 to TRBJ2-3; the match to TRBD2 covers 7 bases. Trimming removed 5 bases from V and 5 bases from J; junction bases left unmatched: 16. The CDR3 sequence is 17 residues long. Germline V CDR1 and CDR2: LGHNA, YSLEER. The CDR3 nucleotides are TGCGCCAGCAGCAGGAGGTACTACCGGGGGGAGGGAGATACGCAGTATTTT. Its translation: CASSRRYYRGEGDTQYF.

This sequence joins TRBV11-2 and TRBJ2-2; D remains unclear. Trimming took off 2 bases at V and 6 bases at J, with 10 bases between the two ends. Germline lookup yields CDR1 SGHAT and CDR2 FQNNGV. CDR3 length: 14 amino acids. This CDR3 is CASSLPIGAGELFF. CDR3 bases: TGTGCCAGCAGCTTACCCATCGGAGCCGGGGAGCTGTTTTTT.

The chain is built from TRBV5-4 and TRBJ1-1; D possibly corresponds to TRBD1 (6 bases). V was trimmed by 1 base and J by 3 bases, leaving 13 bases between them. CDR3 length: 15 amino acids. The germline V gene has CDR1 SGHNT and CDR2 YYREEE (reference sequence). The CDR3 sequence: CASSLFGRGDTEAFF. As DNA, the CDR3 is TGTGCCAGCAGCTTGTTCGGGAGGGGGGACACTGAAGCTTTCTTT.

This clone was seen more than once but under ten times. The chain uses TRBV7-8 and TRBJ1-2; D remains ambiguous. Trimming removed 2 bases at V and 8 bases at J, with 12 bases between. The CDR3 extends over 13 amino acids. Germline V gene lookup returns CDR1 SGHVS and CDR2 FQNEAQ. CDR3: CASSLRPPGGYTF. The CDR3 nucleotides are TGTGCCAGCAGCTTAAGGCCCCCCGGGGGCTACACCTTC.

This rearrangement joins TRBV5-4 to TRBJ2-2; D might be TRBD2 (7 bases). Germline CDR1 reads SGHNT; CDR2 reads YYREEE (reference sequence). V lost 4 bases and J 4 bases, leaving 17 bases between the germline ends. The CDR3 has 16 amino acids. CDR3 coding DNA: TGTGCCAGCAGCCGCACGGGGGGCGCGATCACCGGGGAGCTGTTTTTT. Protein: CASSRTGGAITGELFF.

The CDR3 nucleotides are TGTGCCAGCAGCTTAAGTCGAGGACTATCCAATGAGCAGTTCTTC. It specifies CASSLSRGLSNEQFF. The chain recombines TRBV7-3 with TRBJ2-1; TRBD2 is a possible D gene (6 bases). This CDR3 has 15 residues. Germline CDR1 is SGHTA and CDR2 is FQGTGA. V lost 1 base and J lost 6, with 13 bases in between.

This clone was seen more than once but under ten times. CDR3 in DNA: TGTGCCAGCAGCGCAGGGGTTCTGGGGGGCACAGATACGCAGTATTTT. It yields the protein CASSAGVLGGTDTQYF. The rearrangement uses TRBV9 and TRBJ2-3, with D perhaps matching TRBD1 (6 bases). Trimming removed 3 bases from V and 1 base from J, with 15 bases in between. This CDR3 spans 16 amino acids. CDR1 and CDR2 from the germline V gene are SGDLS and YYNGEE.

This clone was recorded once. The chain combines TRBV5-1 with TRBJ2-7; 9 positions agree with TRBD1. CDR1 is SGHRS, CDR2 YFSETQ, per germline. The V segment lost 0 bases and the J segment 2 bases; nucleotides outside the gene matches: 9. This CDR3 is built from 17 residues. The chain's CDR3 is CASSLVPGTGSPYEQYF. The CDR3 DNA is TGCGCCAGCAGCTTGGTCCCCGGGACAGGGTCCCCCTACGAGCAGTACTTC.

This clone has more than one count but fewer than ten. The genes are TRBV15 and TRBJ2-7, with 9 bases that match TRBD2. This CDR3 region has 15 residues. J lost 4 bases, V lost 1 base, and 5 bases had no gene match. Germline-derived CDR1 and CDR2 are LNHNV and YYDKDF (reference sequence). The CDR3 DNA reads as TGTGCCACCAGCAGAGCCGGGACTAGCCGTTACGAGCAGTACTTC. It specifies CATSRAGTSRYEQYF.

J is TRBJ1-6 and V is TRBV6-5; 8 nucleotides align to TRBD1. In germline, CDR1 is MNHEY, CDR2 SVGAGI. The V segment lost 0 bases and the J segment 10 bases; nucleotides outside the gene matches: 5. The CDR3 has 15 amino acids. In DNA, the CDR3 is TGTGCCAGCAGTTACTCCGGACAGGGACACTCACCCCTCCACTTT. Translation: CASSYSGQGHSPLHF.

This clone was observed a handful of times. V usage is TRBV6-6 and J usage is TRBJ2-1; a possible D gene is TRBD2 (7 bases). Looked up from germline, CDR1 is MNHNY and CDR2 is SVGAGI (reference sequence). The CDR3 runs to 16 residues. V lost 2 bases, J lost 9 bases, and 20 bases lay in between. CDR3 coding DNA: TGTGCCAGCAGTTACCCGGCTGCCGGGGGGCGGATTGAGCAGTTCTTC. Translating gives CASSYPAAGGRIEQFF.

V is TRBV7-9 and J is TRBJ2-7; D is unresolved. The CDR3 loop spans 15 amino acids. Trimming removed 4 bases from V and 7 bases from J, with 20 bases in between. Germline lookup yields CDR1 SEHNR and CDR2 FQNEAQ (reference sequence). CDR3 in DNA: TGTGCCAGCAGCTCCTGGCGGAGCCCCACCGGGGAGCAGTACTTC. Its protein is CASSSWRSPTGEQYF.

The gene calls are TRBV7-2 and TRBJ2-1, with 9 bases identical to TRBD2. This CDR3 has 17 amino acids. CDR1 is SGHTA and CDR2 is FQGNSA in the germline V gene. V shed 2 bases, J shed 2 bases, and the junction held 7 bases outside the gene matches. CDR3 nucleotide sequence: TGTGCCAGCAGCTTATACCCTAGCGGGGTTACCTACAATGAGCAGTTCTTC. Translated, it gives CASSLYPSGVTYNEQFF.

This clone occurred once. J is TRBJ1-6 and V is TRBV5-1, with a weak D call TRBD1 (6 bases). The CDR3 is 14 amino acids. Trimming stripped 4 bases from V and 7 bases from J, with 12 bases between. Germline lookup yields CDR1 SGHRS and CDR2 YFSETQ. As DNA, the CDR3 is TGCGCCAGCAGCCTAGGGGGAGGGAATTCACCCCTCCACTTT. It is translated as CASSLGGGNSPLHF.

The chain joins TRBV21-1 to TRBJ1-6; TRBD1 is taken as the D call from the table, unchecked against the DNA. TRBV21-1 is a pseudogene segment. The CDR3 extends over 15 amino acids. CDR3 DNA: TGTGCCAGCAGCAAAGGTACAGAATCAAATTCACCCCTCCACTTT. Encoded protein: CASSKGTESNSPLHF.

V and J are TRBV7-2 and TRBJ1-3; possible D gene TRBD1, 5 bases. CDR1 and CDR2 (germline): SGHTA, FQGNSA. The CDR3 extends over 15 amino acids. V was shortened by 2 bases and J by 7 bases, with 15 bases between the two germline ends. CDR3 sequence reads: CASSLNSPGRNTIYF. CDR3 nucleotides: TGTGCCAGCAGCTTAAATTCTCCAGGGCGGAACACCATATATTTT.

The CDR3 reads CASSVDPRDEQYF. DNA of the CDR3: TGTGCCAGCAGCGTCGACCCCAGGGACGAGCAGTACTTC. The V gene is TRBV9, the J gene TRBJ2-7; D is perhaps TRBD1 (5 bases). The length of the CDR3 is 13 residues. V was clipped by 2 bases and J by 5 bases, with 11 bases between them. Germline CDR1 is SGDLS and CDR2 is YYNGEE.

The chain combines TRBV29-1 with TRBJ1-2; the D gene is possibly TRBD1 (5 bases). V lost 0 bases, J lost 4 bases, and 9 bases lay in between. CDR3 length: 13 amino acids. Germline V gene lookup returns CDR1 SQVTM and CDR2 ANQGSEA. CDR3 loop: CSVEDRGGYGYTF. Written as DNA, the CDR3 is TGCAGCGTTGAAGATAGGGGCGGCTATGGCTACACCTTC.

Written as DNA, the CDR3 is TGTGCCAGCAGCTTACCCGACAGGGGTCGGGAGCAGTACTTC. Its translation: CASSLPDRGREQYF. The gene calls are TRBV7-9 and TRBJ2-7; the match to TRBD1 covers 8 bases. V dropped 2 bases and J dropped 7; count of bases not matched to a gene: 7. Germline V CDR1 and CDR2: SEHNR, FQNEAQ (reference sequence). This CDR3 region has 14 residues.

The chain employs TRBV6-1 and TRBJ2-1; tentatively, D is TRBD2 (5 bases). Germline CDR1 MNHNS, CDR2 SASEGT. This CDR3 region has 16 residues. Trimming shortened V by 0 bases and J by 6 bases, and 15 bases separated the two germline ends. The CDR3 DNA sequence: TGTGCCAGCAGTGAAGCATGGAGGCTGCGAGGCAATGAGCAGTTCTTC. This sequence encodes CASSEAWRLRGNEQFF.

The chain carries TRBV19 and TRBJ2-7; 10 bases are shared with TRBD2. CDR1 is LNHDA, CDR2 SQIVND, per germline (reference sequence). V lost 8 bases and J lost 7; bases outside the gene matches: 14. This CDR3 is 15 amino acids long. CDR3 sequence: CASGRGTSGVREQYF. Written as DNA, the CDR3 is TGTGCCAGTGGAAGGGGTACTAGCGGGGTACGGGAGCAGTACTTC.

The chain has TRBV2 and TRBJ2-3, with 7 bases that match TRBD2. This CDR3 region has 16 residues. From germline, CDR1 is SNHLY and CDR2 FYNNEI. Trimming at V came to 8 bases and at J to 1 base, leaving 12 bases not matched to a gene. CDR3 in amino acids: CASAKDSSGRTDTQYF. DNA for the CDR3: TGTGCCAGCGCGAAGGACTCTAGCGGACGCACAGATACGCAGTATTTT.

The chain has TRBV9 and TRBJ2-7; TRBD1 might be the D (6 bases). Germline assignment: CDR1 SGDLS and CDR2 YYNGEE. V was pared by 0 bases and J by 0 bases, with 10 bases between. The CDR3 has 15 residues. The CDR3 loop is CASSVDGTFSYEQYF. CDR3 nucleotide sequence: TGTGCCAGCAGCGTAGACGGGACATTCTCCTACGAGCAGTACTTC.